Detailed here is one T cell receptor (beta chain). Its antigen is currently unknown. This likely came from a read error, as a far larger clone is one base away. The CDR3 carries no conserved terminal phenylalanine or tryptophan, so it likely arises from a read error. There were no patients with prior chemotherapy, radiotherapy or other malignancies, and all were node-negative on CT and PET/CT. Blood, around 5.9 milliliters, was collected at each of two time points. These data come from a study of prognosis after radiotherapy for stage I lung cancer. As for the study in general: Approximately 14 of the patients presented with newly diagnosed primary stage I lung tumors; roughly five had oligometastatic NSCLC following surgical resection of the primary tumor. Study-wide points: The study found that unique TCR clone counts fell after stereotactic body radiation therapy, median approximately 10,000 versus 7,000.

This CDR3 contains 15 residues. Germline V gene sequence: CDR1 SEHNR, CDR2 FQNEAQ (reference sequence). Trimming removed 4 bases from V and 4 bases from J; junction bases left unmatched: 4. By two-round multiplex PCR, the TCR beta CDR3 was amplified from genomic DNA. Initially, in first-round PCR, primers specific to each TRBV and TRBJ gene were used. TCRdb independently ran MiXCR on the multiplex PCR reads; one entry per CDR3 protein. The sample consists of 12,000 to 15,000 distinct CDR3 sequences, around 40% of them appearing once. The chain couples TRBV7-9 to TRBJ1-2; 12 positions match TRBD1. The sample here was PBMCs, taken before or after stereotactic body radiation therapy (not recorded which). The clonotype comes from a donor over 45 with non-small cell lung cancer. The CDR3 region has the DNA TGTGCCAGCAGCTCGGGACAGGGGGCCCGCTATGGCTACACCTAC. Its translation is CASSSGQGARYGYTY.